These 10 T cell receptor beta chains were sequenced from one sample in a study of T cell responses to AZD1222 COVID-19 vaccine. TCRdb keeps only in-frame clones here, not all; method: immunoSEQ multiplex PCR. The table shows about 140,000 clones, with 89% occurring only once. The sample here was peripheral blood, taken on day 0 of AZD1222 vaccination. These TCRs come from an adult in good health.

This clone was seen only a few times. This rearrangement joins TRBV15 to TRBJ1-5; 8 positions agree with TRBD1. The CDR3 is made up of 14 amino acids. The ends lost 2 bases at V and 7 bases at J; junction bases unmatched: 4. Germline CDR1 and CDR2: LNHNV and YYDKDF (reference sequence). The CDR3 coding sequence is TGTGCCACCAGCAGAACAGGGGGAGGCCAGCCCCAGCATTTT. It is translated as CATSRTGGGQPQHF.

The CDR3 is CASSFRQNTEAFF. The DNA for the CDR3 is TGTGCCAGCAGCTTCCGACAGAACACTGAAGCTTTCTTT. The gene calls are TRBV5-4 and TRBJ1-1, with unresolved D. CDR3 length: 13 amino acids. Germline assignment: CDR1 SGHNT and CDR2 YYREEE (reference sequence). V shed 2 bases and J shed 1 base, with 6 bases lying between them. Full variable domain (missing parts from reference TRBV5-4 and TRBJ1-1): ETGVTQSPTHLIKTRGQQVTLRCSSQSGHNTVSWYQQALGQGPQFIFQYYREEENGRGNFPPRFSGLQFPNYSSELNVNALELDDSALYLCASSFRQNTEAFFGQGTRLTVV.

The gene calls are TRBV19 and TRBJ1-1; maybe TRBD1 (6 bases). The CDR3 extends over 14 amino acids. V was trimmed by 4 bases and J by 0 bases, leaving 9 bases between them. CDR1 LNHDA and CDR2 SQIVND come from the germline V gene (reference sequence). Written as DNA, the CDR3 is TGTGCCAGTAGTACAGGGACACTGAACACTGAAGCTTTCTTT. Amino acid sequence: CASSTGTLNTEAFF.

The rearrangement links TRBV7-3 to TRBJ1-1; unclear D gene. The V and J ends lost 5 bases and 0 bases respectively, with 7 bases between them. Looked up from germline, CDR1 is SGHTA and CDR2 is FQGTGA. This CDR3 comprises 13 residues. Here the CDR3 DNA reads TGTGCCAGCAGCCCAACGATGAACACTGAAGCTTTCTTT. Amino acid sequence: CASSPTMNTEAFF.

The rearrangement joins TRBV19 to TRBJ1-1; 7 bases map to TRBD1. V was pared by 5 bases and J by 4 bases, with 10 bases of the junction left unmatched. Germline assignment: CDR1 LNHDA and CDR2 SQIVND (reference sequence). There are 15 residues in the CDR3. The chain's CDR3 is CASSPKTRGSTEAFF. The CDR3 region has the DNA TGTGCCAGTAGTCCGAAAACCAGGGGGAGCACTGAAGCTTTCTTT.

With regard to this clone: This CDR3 is also generated by other DNA sequences in the sample. This chain uses TRBV6-5 with TRBJ2-7; 7 bases map to TRBD1. This CDR3 is built from 13 residues. The germline CDR1 and CDR2 sequences are MNHEY and SVGAGI. Unmatched junction bases numbered 4, after V lost 6 bases and J lost 2 bases. CDR3 region: CASSRDRAYEQYF. The CDR3 DNA sequence: TGTGCCAGCAGCCGGGACAGAGCCTACGAGCAGTACTTC.

This chain uses TRBV7-9 with TRBJ1-4; a possible D gene is TRBD1 (5 bases). Germline values: CDR1 SEHNR, CDR2 FQNEAQ (reference sequence). This CDR3 has 15 amino acids. V lost 5 bases, J lost 3 bases, and 13 bases lay in between. CDR3 residues: CASSHPGTPNEKLFF. CDR3 coding DNA: TGTGCCAGCAGCCACCCCGGGACTCCTAATGAAAAACTGTTTTTT.

This sequence joins TRBV9 and TRBJ1-2, with D perhaps TRBD1 (5 bases). The CDR3 runs 14 residues. The germline V gene has CDR1 SGDLS and CDR2 YYNGEE. Trimming took 0 bases from V and 6 from J, leaving 12 bases between them. In nucleotides, the CDR3 is TGTGCCAGCAGCGTAGCTTTCGGGGGTGATGGCTACACCTTC. Its translation is CASSVAFGGDGYTF.

This chain connects TRBV2 to TRBJ1-3, with TRBD1 as a possible D gene (5 bases). With 2 bases removed from V and 1 base from J, the gap between germline ends came to 12 bases. The CDR3 is made up of 16 amino acids. Per the germline V gene, CDR1 is SNHLY and CDR2 is FYNNEI. The CDR3 protein is CASSEPPGWSGNTIYF. The CDR3 nucleotides read TGTGCCAGCAGTGAACCACCAGGGTGGTCTGGAAACACCATATATTTT. Together with reference TRBV2 and TRBJ1-3, the CDR3 gives the full variable domain: EPEVTQTPSHQVTQMGQEVILRCVPISNHLYFYWYRQILGQKVEFLVSFYNNEISEKSEIFDDQFSVERPDGSNFTLKIRSTKLEDSAMYFCASSEPPGWSGNTIYFGEGSWLTVV.

In this sample, this clone turned up a few times. Other DNA sequences in the same sample also yield this CDR3. The CDR3 DNA follows: TGTGCCAGCAGCCCCCCTGGGAATACGCAGTATTTT. This sequence encodes CASSPPGNTQYF. The V and J genes are TRBV27 and TRBJ2-3; D unresolved. The germline V gene encodes CDR1 MNHEY and CDR2 SMNVEV (reference sequence). V was cut by 6 bases and J by 7 bases, with 11 bases left in between. This CDR3 contains 12 residues.